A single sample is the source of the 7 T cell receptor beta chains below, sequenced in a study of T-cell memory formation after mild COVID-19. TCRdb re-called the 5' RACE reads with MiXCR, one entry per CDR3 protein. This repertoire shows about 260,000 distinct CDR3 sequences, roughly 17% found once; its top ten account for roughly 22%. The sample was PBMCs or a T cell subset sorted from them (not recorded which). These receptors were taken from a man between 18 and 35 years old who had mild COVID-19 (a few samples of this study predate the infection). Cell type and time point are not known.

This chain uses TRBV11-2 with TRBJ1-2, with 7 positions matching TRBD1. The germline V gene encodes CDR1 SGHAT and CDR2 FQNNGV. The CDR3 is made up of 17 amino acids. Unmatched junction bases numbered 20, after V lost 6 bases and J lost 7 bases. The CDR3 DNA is TGTGCCAGCAGAATACTCCGGGACAGAAGGGGTCTTGGTGGCTACACCTTC. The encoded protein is CASRILRDRRGLGGYTF.

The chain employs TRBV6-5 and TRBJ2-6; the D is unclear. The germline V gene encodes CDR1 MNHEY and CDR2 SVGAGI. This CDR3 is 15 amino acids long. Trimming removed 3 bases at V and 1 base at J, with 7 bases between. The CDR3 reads CASSYGRSGANVLTF. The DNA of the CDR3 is TGTGCCAGCAGTTATGGCAGGTCTGGGGCCAACGTCCTGACTTTC.

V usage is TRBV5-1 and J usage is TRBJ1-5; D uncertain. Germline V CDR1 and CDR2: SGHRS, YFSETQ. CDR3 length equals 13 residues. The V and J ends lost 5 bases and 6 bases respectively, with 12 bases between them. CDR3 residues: CASRRGPGQPQHF. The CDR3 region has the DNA TGCGCCAGCAGAAGAGGGCCGGGTCAGCCCCAGCATTTT.

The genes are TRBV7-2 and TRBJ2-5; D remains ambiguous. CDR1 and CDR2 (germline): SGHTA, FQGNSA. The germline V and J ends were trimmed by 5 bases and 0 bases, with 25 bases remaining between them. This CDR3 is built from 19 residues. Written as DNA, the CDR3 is TGTGCCAGCAGCCCTCCCTTGTGGCGGAACCGGCCGCACCAAGAGACCCAGTACTTC. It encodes CASSPPLWRNRPHQETQYF. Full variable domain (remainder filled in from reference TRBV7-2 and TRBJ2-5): GAGVSQSPSNKVTEKGKDVELRCDPISGHTALYWYRQSLGQGLEFLIYFQGNSAPDKSGLPSDRFSAERTGGSVSTLTIQRTQQEDSAVYLCASSPPLWRNRPHQETQYFGPGTRLLVL.

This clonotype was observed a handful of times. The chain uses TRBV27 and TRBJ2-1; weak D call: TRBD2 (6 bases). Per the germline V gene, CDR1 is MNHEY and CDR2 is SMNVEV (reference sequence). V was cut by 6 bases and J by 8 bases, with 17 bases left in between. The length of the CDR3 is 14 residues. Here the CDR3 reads CASSPAGGFDEQFF. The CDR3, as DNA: TGTGCCAGCAGCCCCGCCGGGGGTTTCGATGAGCAGTTCTTC.

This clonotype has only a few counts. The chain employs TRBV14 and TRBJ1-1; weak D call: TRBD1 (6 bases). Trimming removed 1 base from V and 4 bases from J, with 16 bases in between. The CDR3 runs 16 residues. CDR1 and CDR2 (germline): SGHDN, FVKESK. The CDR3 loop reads CASSQVGGASGTEAFF. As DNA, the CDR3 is TGTGCCAGCAGCCAAGTTGGGGGGGCGAGCGGCACTGAAGCTTTCTTT.

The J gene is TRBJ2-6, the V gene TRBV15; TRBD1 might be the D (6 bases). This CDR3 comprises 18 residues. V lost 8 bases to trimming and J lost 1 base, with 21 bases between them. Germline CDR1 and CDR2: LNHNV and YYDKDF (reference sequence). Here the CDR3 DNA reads TGTGCCACCGCCCCAAGCCAGGGGATTGCTTCTGGGGCCAACGTCCTGACTTTC. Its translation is CATAPSQGIASGANVLTF. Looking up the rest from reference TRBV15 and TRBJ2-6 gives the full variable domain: DAMVIQNPRYQVTQFGKPVTLSCSQTLNHNVMYWYQQKSSQAPKLLFHYYDKDFNNEADTPDNFQSRRPNTSFCFLDIRSPGLGDTAMYLCATAPSQGIASGANVLTFGAGSRLTVL.